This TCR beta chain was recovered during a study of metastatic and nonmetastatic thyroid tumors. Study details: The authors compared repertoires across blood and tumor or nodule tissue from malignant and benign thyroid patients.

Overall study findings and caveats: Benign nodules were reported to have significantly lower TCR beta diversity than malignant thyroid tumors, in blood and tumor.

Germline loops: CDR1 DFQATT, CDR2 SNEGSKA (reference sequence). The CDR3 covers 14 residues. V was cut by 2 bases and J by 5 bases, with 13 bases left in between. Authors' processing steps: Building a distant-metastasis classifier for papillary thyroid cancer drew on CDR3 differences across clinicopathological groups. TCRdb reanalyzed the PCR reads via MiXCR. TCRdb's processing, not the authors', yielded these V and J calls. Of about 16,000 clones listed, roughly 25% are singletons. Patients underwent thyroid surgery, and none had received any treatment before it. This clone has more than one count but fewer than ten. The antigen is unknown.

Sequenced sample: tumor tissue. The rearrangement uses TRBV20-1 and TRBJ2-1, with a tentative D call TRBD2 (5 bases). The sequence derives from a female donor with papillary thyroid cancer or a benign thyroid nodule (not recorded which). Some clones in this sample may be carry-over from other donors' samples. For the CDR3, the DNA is TGCAGTGCTAGACCTGGACTGGCTAACAATGAGCAGTTCTTC. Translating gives CSARPGLANNEQFF.